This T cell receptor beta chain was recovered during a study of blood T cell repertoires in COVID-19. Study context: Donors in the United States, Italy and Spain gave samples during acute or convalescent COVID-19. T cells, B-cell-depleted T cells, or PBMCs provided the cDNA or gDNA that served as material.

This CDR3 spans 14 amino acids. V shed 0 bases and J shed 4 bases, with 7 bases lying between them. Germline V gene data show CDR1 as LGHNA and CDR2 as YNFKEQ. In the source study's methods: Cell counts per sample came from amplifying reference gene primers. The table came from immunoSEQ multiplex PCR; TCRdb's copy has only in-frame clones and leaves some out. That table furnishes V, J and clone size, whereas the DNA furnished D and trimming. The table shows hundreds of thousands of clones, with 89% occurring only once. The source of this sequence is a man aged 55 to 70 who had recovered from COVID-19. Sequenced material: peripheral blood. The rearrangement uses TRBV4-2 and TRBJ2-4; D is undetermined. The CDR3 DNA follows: TGTGCCAGCAGCCAAGATAGTAGAAAAAACATTCAGTACTTC. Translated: CASSQDSRKNIQYF.